This paragraph reports one TCR beta chain. Its antigen is still unknown. Sequencing was performed with immunoSEQ multiplex PCR; in TCRdb, only in-frame clones are kept and a portion is missing. Among roughly 74,000 clones listed, 84% were seen once. With 6 bases clipped from V and 3 bases from J, the junction kept 9 bases outside the gene matches. Germline-derived CDR1 and CDR2 are SNHLY and FYNNEI. The CDR3 is 15 residues long. These data belong to a study of OX40 agonist ivuxolimab in advanced cancers. Study context: Three patients responded partially, comprising one with hepatocellular carcinoma and two with cutaneous melanoma.

Whole-study results and caveats: Low levels of normalized T-cell clonal expansion also appeared in some nonresponders. Expanded peripheral T-cell antigen specificity went undetermined. Blood T cells, both CD4+ and CD8+, expanded clonally by week 6 at 0.1 to 3.0 mg/kg.

The sequence derives from an adult with an advanced solid tumor such as melanoma, head and neck, liver or kidney cancer. V is TRBV2 and J is TRBJ1-1; 8 nucleotides match TRBD1. Sequences were derived from CD4+ or CD8+ T cells sorted from blood, sampled in a trial of the OX40 agonist ivuxolimab. The CDR3 loop reads CASRPGTGGYTEAFF. CDR3 DNA sequence: TGTGCCAGCAGACCAGGGACAGGAGGTTACACTGAAGCTTTCTTT.